This TCR beta chain emerged from a study of T cell responses to AZD1222 COVID-19 vaccine. As for the study in general: Second-dose schedules of about 4 or about 12 weeks were combined.

Details on this clone: What it binds is unknown.

The germline CDR1 and CDR2 sequences are SGHTA and FQGNSA. The CDR3 contains 12 residues. J was trimmed by 8 bases and V by 5 bases; bases with no gene match: 5. Study-wide points: Distributed over spike, vaccine-associated CD4 TCRs predominated at 160-218 and 743-854. Compared with day 0, the breadth and depth of the Spike-specific TCR repertoire rose significantly after two doses of AZD1222. After the peak T cell response, and only then, were repertoires sampled.

Only in-frame clones appear in the TCRdb table, and some are missing; sequencing was by immunoSEQ multiplex PCR. The sample gives 130,000 to 150,000 clones, about nine tenths of which show up once; about 15% is in the top ten. The sequences come from peripheral blood, collected on day 0 of AZD1222 vaccination. The chain employs TRBV7-2 and TRBJ1-2; 7 bases line up with TRBD1. This sequence was found in an adult in good health. The CDR3 protein is CASSITGEGYTF. For the CDR3, the DNA is TGTGCCAGCAGCATAACAGGGGAAGGCTACACCTTC.